By its share, the clone carrying this T cell receptor (beta chain) is medium-sized. The antigen remains unidentified. These data originate in a study of vaccination and CD4 T cells after COVID-19. Oncomine TCR Beta short-read sequencing was applied to DNA from cultured CD4+ T cells. TCRdb reprocessed the PCR reads via MiXCR and lists one record per CDR3 protein. The data contain more than 3,500 distinct CDR3 sequences, about a sixth of them singletons. CDR1 is MNHEY and CDR2 is SMNVEV in the germline V gene (reference sequence). V lost 10 bases and J 7 bases, leaving 10 bases between the germline ends. The CDR3 contains 11 residues. Treatment in this sample: approximately nine-day PBMC culture with coronavirus spike peptide pools or control peptides (ViraFEST assay).

This chain links TRBV27 with TRBJ2-2; TRBD1 might be the D (6 bases). Sequenced input: CD4+ T cells from blood, cultured in vitro. The origin of this receptor is a human donor who had recovered from COVID-19. The CDR3 reads CATTGYGELFF. In DNA, the CDR3 is TGTGCCACCACAGGGTACGGGGAGCTGTTTTTT.